The 5 T cell receptor beta chains given below trace back to one sample, sequenced in a study of prognosis after radiotherapy for stage I lung cancer. Researchers used two-round multiplex PCR to amplify TCR beta CDR3 starting from genomic DNA. Primers specific to each TRBV and TRBJ gene were used in first-round PCR. TCRdb called the multiplex PCR reads again in MiXCR, with one record for every CDR3 protein. The sample contains around 59,000 distinct CDR3 sequences, approximately 25% of which appear only once. The sequencing used PBMCs, collected before or after stereotactic body radiation therapy (not recorded which). These receptors all stem from a donor older than 45 with non-small cell lung cancer.

The chain couples TRBV18 to TRBJ1-4; maybe TRBD1 (5 bases). The ends were cut back, 4 bases at V and 2 bases at J, with 11 bases in the middle. The length of the CDR3 is 15 residues. Germline CDR1 reads KGHSH; CDR2 reads LQKENI. The CDR3 DNA reads TGTGCCAGCTCACACCCAGGGCTTACTAATGAAAAACTGTTTTTT. It encodes CASSHPGLTNEKLFF.

This clonotype has at least ten counts. The V and J genes are TRBV30 and TRBJ1-5; D unclear. Germline assignment: CDR1 GTSNPN and CDR2 SVGIG (reference sequence). The CDR3 runs 15 residues. Trimming stripped 5 bases from V and 0 bases from J, with 14 bases between. In nucleotides, the CDR3 is TGTGCCTGGGGGTATGGCGGAAATAGCAATCAGCCCCAGCATTTT. Translating gives CAWGYGGNSNQPQHF.

This clonotype was counted ten times or more. The CDR3 is CASSQAGTGGPDTQYF. CDR3 coding DNA: TGCGCCAGCAGCCAGGCGGGGACAGGGGGCCCAGATACGCAGTATTTT. The chain uses TRBV4-1 and TRBJ2-3, with TRBD1 matching over 12 bases. Germline V CDR1 and CDR2: MGHRA, YSYEKL. This CDR3 spans 16 amino acids. V dropped 3 bases and J dropped 4; count of bases not matched to a gene: 5.

Concerning this clonotype itself: A far larger clone is just one base off, so this is likely a read error. The chain employs TRBV7-9 and TRBJ2-1; 7 nucleotides align to TRBD1. CDR3 length: 15 residues. CDR1 is SEHNR, CDR2 FQNEAQ, per germline (reference sequence). V gave up 1 base and J gave up 9 bases; unmatched junction bases: 9. The CDR3 reads CASSLDRQGHIEQFF. The DNA for the CDR3 is TGTGCCAGCAGCTTAGATCGACAGGGACACATTGAGCAGTTCTTC.

This clonotype has at least ten counts. The chain combines TRBV29-1 with TRBJ2-3, with D unclear. This CDR3 is built from 11 residues. V was cut by 4 bases and J by 7 bases, with 9 bases left in between. Germline V gene lookup returns CDR1 SQVTM and CDR2 ANQGSEA. Here the CDR3 reads CSVATDYTQYF. CDR3 bases: TGCAGCGTTGCCACGGATTATACGCAGTATTTT.